One and the same sample provided the 15 T cell receptor beta chains below, sequenced in a study of T cells in Graves' hyperthyroidism and ophthalmopathy (dated by TCRdb to between 2018 and 2021). To prepare the library, multiplex PCR was applied. The data were produced on an Illumina HiSeq 2000. The TCR beta CDR3 regions were amplified from RNA transcripts. The first round of RT-PCR for the TCR CDR3 was performed with the HTBI primer set and the Qiagen OneStep RT-PCR kit. TCRdb itself trimmed the public reads at Q25 with fastp, ran MiXCR and retained productive beta chains. Entries that share a CDR3 protein sequence are merged under the most common genes and DNA. The sample contains over 300,000 distinct CDR3 sequences, approximately 15% of them found a single time. About 11% of the sample belongs to the ten largest clones. The specimen sequenced was blood. Receptors were obtained from a woman aged 60 to 75 with Graves' hyperthyroidism.

The chain has TRBV5-5 and TRBJ1-3; TRBD1 agrees at 7 bases. The V and J ends lost 0 bases and 4 bases, in that order; junction bases with no gene match: 4. The germline V gene has CDR1 SGHKS and CDR2 YYEKEE (reference sequence). The CDR3 covers 15 residues. Here the CDR3 reads CASSLVGGQGNTIYF. CDR3 bases: TGTGCCAGCAGCTTGGTAGGGGGCCAGGGAAACACCATATATTTT.

This clonotype was found many times. This CDR3 reads CSAKRGTSGRYEQYF. The CDR3 DNA sequence: TGCAGTGCTAAGAGAGGAACTAGCGGGAGGTACGAGCAGTACTTC. The chain combines TRBV20-1 with TRBJ2-7, with 12 nucleotides matching TRBD2. The length of the CDR3 is 15 residues. The V gene end was trimmed by 4 bases and the J gene end by 4 bases; junction bases not matched to a gene: 8. Per the germline V gene, CDR1 is DFQATT and CDR2 is SNEGSKA (reference sequence).

The sample holds many counts of this clonotype. The chain has TRBV11-3 and TRBJ2-3; D gene uncertain. Germline V gives CDR1 SGHNT, CDR2 YENEEA. Between the trimmed V and J ends, which lost 3 bases and 3 bases, there was a span of 10 bases. This CDR3 is built from 14 residues. CDR3 sequence: CASSFLGETDTQYF. The CDR3 bases are TGTGCCAGCAGCTTCCTCGGCGAAACAGATACGCAGTATTTT.

CDR3 region: CASSKAGIYGYTF. The DNA of the CDR3 is TGTGCCAGCAGTAAGGCAGGGATCTATGGCTACACCTTC. The V and J genes are TRBV6-1 and TRBJ1-2, with D maybe TRBD1 (5 bases). The V and J ends lost 5 bases and 4 bases respectively, with 11 bases between them. Germline CDR1 MNHNS, CDR2 SASEGT. The CDR3 sequence is 13 residues long.

The V call is TRBV2, the J call TRBJ2-5, with 15 bases fitting TRBD2. The CDR3 runs to 16 residues. The V gene's germline CDR1 is SNHLY and CDR2 FYNNEI. The J segment lost 5 bases and the V segment lost 6 bases, leaving 7 bases of the junction unmatched. CDR3 in amino acids: CASRGLAGGYRETQYF. The CDR3 DNA reads TGTGCCAGCAGAGGACTAGCGGGAGGGTATCGGGAGACCCAGTACTTC.

This clonotype was seen ten or more times. The V call is TRBV27, the J call TRBJ2-3; tentative D call: TRBD1 (6 bases). The V end was cut by 2 bases, the J end by 6 bases, with 12 bases between. This CDR3 is built from 14 residues. The germline gives CDR1 MNHEY, CDR2 SMNVEV (reference sequence). Here the CDR3 reads CASSLPPQGDTQYF. In DNA, the CDR3 is TGTGCCAGCAGTTTACCCCCCCAGGGGGATACGCAGTATTTT.

This clonotype was recorded at least ten times. The chain employs TRBV2 and TRBJ2-7; D possibly corresponds to TRBD1 (6 bases). This CDR3 is built from 15 residues. Germline CDR1 and CDR2: SNHLY and FYNNEI. V was pared by 6 bases and J by 6 bases, with 21 bases between. The CDR3 here is CASRPTGSPKGEQYF. The CDR3 DNA sequence: TGTGCCAGCAGGCCCACAGGGTCTCCTAAAGGCGAGCAGTACTTC.

As concerns this clonotype: A single base separates this from a much larger clone, so it may be a read error. The V and J genes are TRBV3-1 and TRBJ1-2; D not certain. This CDR3 comprises 14 residues. Germline V lookup: CDR1 LGHDT, CDR2 YNNKEL (reference sequence). V was trimmed by 3 bases and J by 6 bases, leaving 14 bases between them. CDR3 sequence (DNA): TGTGCCAGCAGCCACAATCGACAAGGAGATGGCTACACCTTC. As protein: CASSHNRQGDGYTF. Variable domain in full (rest from reference TRBV3-1 and TRBJ1-2): DTAVSQTPKYLVTQMGNDKSIKCEQNLGHDTMYWYKQDSKKFLKIMFSYNNKELIINETVPNRFSPKSPDKAHLNLHINSLELGDSAVYFCASSHNRQGDGYTFGSGTRLTVV.

This sequence joins TRBV9 and TRBJ1-2; D call uncertain. The V gene lost 0 bases and the J gene lost 2 bases, with 8 bases spanning the gap. The CDR3 length is 14 residues. Germline loops: CDR1 SGDLS, CDR2 YYNGEE. The CDR3, as DNA: TGTGCCAGCAGCGTAGGGAGCCAGAACTATGGCTACACCTTC. Translating gives CASSVGSQNYGYTF.

The sample holds many counts of this clonotype. This chain uses TRBV10-3 with TRBJ2-5; no clear D gene. CDR1 and CDR2 from the germline V gene are ENHRY and SYGVKD. V shed 6 bases and J shed 3 bases, with 11 bases lying between them. This CDR3 comprises 13 residues. The CDR3, as DNA: TGTGCCATCAGCGGATTTAAGGAAGAGACCCAGTACTTC. Translating gives CAISGFKEETQYF.

In its sample, this clonotype was seen a few times. The V call is TRBV6-5, the J call TRBJ2-1; the D gene could be TRBD1 or TRBD2 (5 bases each). Trimming stripped 0 bases from V and 10 bases from J, with 13 bases between. Germline V lookup: CDR1 MNHEY, CDR2 SVGAGI. The CDR3 covers 14 residues. The CDR3 DNA follows: TGTGCCAGCAGTTACTCGAGGCAGGGACGGGAGCAGTTCTTC. It codes for CASSYSRQGREQFF.

This clonotype was detected only a few times. J is TRBJ2-5 and V is TRBV19, with 10 bases matching TRBD2. V was clipped by 4 bases and J by 1 base; unmatched bases: 6. CDR3 length: 16 residues. Germline V gives CDR1 LNHDA, CDR2 SQIVND (reference sequence). CDR3 sequence reads: CASSRLAGAGQETQYF. The DNA of the CDR3 is TGTGCCAGTAGTAGGCTAGCGGGAGCGGGCCAAGAGACCCAGTACTTC.

This clonotype was detected many times. The chain is built from TRBV28 and TRBJ1-4, with 7 nucleotides matching TRBD1. The CDR3 has 14 residues. With V trimmed by 7 bases and J by 5 bases, 7 bases remained unmatched. Germline-derived CDR1 and CDR2 are MDHEN and SYDVKM. CDR3 coding DNA: TGTGCCAGCACCCCCGGGACAGAGAATGAAAAACTGTTTTTT. This gives the protein CASTPGTENEKLFF.

This clonotype was counted only a few times. The chain uses TRBV5-1 and TRBJ1-6; tentatively, D is TRBD1 (6 bases). Deletions cut 0 bases from V and 8 bases from J, with 12 bases between. Per germline, CDR1 SGHRS and CDR2 YFSETQ. CDR3 length: 15 residues. The CDR3 nucleotides are TGCGCCAGCAGCTTGGAAGGGGGTGGTTATTCACCCCTCCACTTT. Its translation: CASSLEGGGYSPLHF. Full variable domain (rest looked up from reference TRBV5-1 and TRBJ1-6): KAGVTQTPRYLIKTRGQQVTLSCSPISGHRSVSWYQQTPGQGLQFLFEYFSETQRNKGNFPGRFSGRQFSNSRSEMNVSTLELGDSALYLCASSLEGGGYSPLHFGNGTRLTVT.

V and J are TRBV18 and TRBJ2-1, with a tentative D call TRBD2 (6 bases). V dropped 3 bases and J dropped 4 bases, with 13 bases sitting between them. The CDR3 is made up of 15 amino acids. The V gene's germline CDR1 is KGHSH and CDR2 LQKENI. CDR3 residues: CASSPPSAPYNEQFF. The CDR3 DNA sequence: TGTGCCAGCTCACCGCCTAGCGCCCCATACAATGAGCAGTTCTTC.